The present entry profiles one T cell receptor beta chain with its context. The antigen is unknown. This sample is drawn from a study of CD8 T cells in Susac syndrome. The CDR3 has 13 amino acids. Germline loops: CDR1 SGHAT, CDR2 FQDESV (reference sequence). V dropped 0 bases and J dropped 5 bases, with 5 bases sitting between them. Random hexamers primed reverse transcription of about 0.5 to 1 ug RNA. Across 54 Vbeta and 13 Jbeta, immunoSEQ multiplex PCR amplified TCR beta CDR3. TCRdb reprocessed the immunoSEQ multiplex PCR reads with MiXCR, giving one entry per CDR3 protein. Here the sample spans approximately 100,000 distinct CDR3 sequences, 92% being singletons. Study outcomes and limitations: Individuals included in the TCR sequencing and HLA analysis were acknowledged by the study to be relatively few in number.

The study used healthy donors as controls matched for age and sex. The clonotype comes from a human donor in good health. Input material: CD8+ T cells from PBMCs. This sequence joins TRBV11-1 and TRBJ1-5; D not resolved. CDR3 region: CASSLARDQPQHF. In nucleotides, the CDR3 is TGTGCCAGCAGCTTAGCCCGGGATCAGCCCCAGCATTTT.